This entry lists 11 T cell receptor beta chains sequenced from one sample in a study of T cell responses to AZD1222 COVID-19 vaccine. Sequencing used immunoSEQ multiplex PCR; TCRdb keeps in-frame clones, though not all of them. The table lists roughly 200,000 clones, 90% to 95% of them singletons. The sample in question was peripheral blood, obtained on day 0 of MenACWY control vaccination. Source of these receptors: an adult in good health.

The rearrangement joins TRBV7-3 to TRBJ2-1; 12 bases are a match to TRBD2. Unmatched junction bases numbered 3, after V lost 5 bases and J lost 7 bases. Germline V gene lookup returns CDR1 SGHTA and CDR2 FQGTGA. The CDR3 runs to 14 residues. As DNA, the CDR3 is TGTGCCAGCAGCCCTAGCGGGGGGGCGAATGAGCAGTTCTTC. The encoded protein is CASSPSGGANEQFF.

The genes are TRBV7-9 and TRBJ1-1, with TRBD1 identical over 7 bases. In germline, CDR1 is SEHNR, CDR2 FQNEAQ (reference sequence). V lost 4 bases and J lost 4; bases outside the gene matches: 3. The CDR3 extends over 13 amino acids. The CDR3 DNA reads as TGTGCCAGCAGCTCTGGGACAGTCACTGAAGCTTTCTTT. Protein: CASSSGTVTEAFF.

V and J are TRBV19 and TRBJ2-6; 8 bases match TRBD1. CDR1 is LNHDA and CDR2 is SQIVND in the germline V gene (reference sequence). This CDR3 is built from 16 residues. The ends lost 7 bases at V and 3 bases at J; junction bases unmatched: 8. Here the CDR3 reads CASTGTGSNGANVLTF. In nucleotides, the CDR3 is TGTGCCAGTACCGGGACAGGCTCTAATGGGGCCAACGTCCTGACTTTC.

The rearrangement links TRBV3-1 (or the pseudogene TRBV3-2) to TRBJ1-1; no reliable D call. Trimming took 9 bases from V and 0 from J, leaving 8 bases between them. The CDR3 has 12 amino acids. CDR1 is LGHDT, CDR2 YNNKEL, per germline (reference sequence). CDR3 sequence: CASQRMNTEAFF. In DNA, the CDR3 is TGTGCCAGTCAACGTATGAACACTGAAGCTTTCTTT.

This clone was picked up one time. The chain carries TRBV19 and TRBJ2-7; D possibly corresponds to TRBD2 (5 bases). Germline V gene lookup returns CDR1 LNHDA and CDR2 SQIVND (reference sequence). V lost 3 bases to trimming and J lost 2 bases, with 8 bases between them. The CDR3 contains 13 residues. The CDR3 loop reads CASSIGLAYEQYF. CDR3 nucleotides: TGTGCCAGTAGTATTGGACTGGCCTACGAGCAGTACTTC.

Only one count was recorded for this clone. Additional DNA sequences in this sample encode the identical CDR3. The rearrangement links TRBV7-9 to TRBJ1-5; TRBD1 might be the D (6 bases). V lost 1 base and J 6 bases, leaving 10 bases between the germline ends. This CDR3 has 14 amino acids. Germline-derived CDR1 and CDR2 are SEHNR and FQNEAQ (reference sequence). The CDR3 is CASSLEGGSQPQHF. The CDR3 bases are TGTGCCAGCAGCTTAGAGGGGGGTAGTCAGCCCCAGCATTTT.

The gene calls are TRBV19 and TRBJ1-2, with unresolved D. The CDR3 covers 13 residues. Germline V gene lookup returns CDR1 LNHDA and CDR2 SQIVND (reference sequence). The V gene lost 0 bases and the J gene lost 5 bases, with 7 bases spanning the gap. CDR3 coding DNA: TGTGCCAGTAGTATAGATCTGCTATATGGCTACACCTTC. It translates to CASSIDLLYGYTF.

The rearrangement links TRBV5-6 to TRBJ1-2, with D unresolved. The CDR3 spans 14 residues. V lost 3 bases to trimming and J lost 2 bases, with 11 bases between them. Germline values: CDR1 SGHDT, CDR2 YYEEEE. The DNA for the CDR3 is TGTGCCAGCAGCTCGGCAGGTAGCAACTATGGCTACACCTTC. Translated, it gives CASSSAGSNYGYTF. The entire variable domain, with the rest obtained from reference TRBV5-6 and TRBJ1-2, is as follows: DAGVTQSPTHLIKTRGQQVTLRCSPKSGHDTVSWYQQALGQGPQFIFQYYEEEERQRGNFPDRFSGHQFPNYSSELNVNALLLGDSALYLCASSSAGSNYGYTFGSGTRLTVV.

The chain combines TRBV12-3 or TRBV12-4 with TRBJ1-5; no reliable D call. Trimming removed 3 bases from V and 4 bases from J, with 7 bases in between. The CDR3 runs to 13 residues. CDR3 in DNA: TGTGCCAGCAGTTTGGGTAGAAATCAGCCCCAGCATTTT. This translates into CASSLGRNQPQHF.

As DNA, the CDR3 is TGTGCCAGCTCACCCTCCGGACAACCACGTGAAGCTTTCTTT. Protein: CASSPSGQPREAFF. The chain couples TRBV18 to TRBJ1-1, with TRBD1 as a possible D gene (5 bases). V gave up 3 bases and J gave up 7 bases, with 15 bases separating them. The CDR3 runs 14 residues. Germline assignment: CDR1 KGHSH and CDR2 LQKENI.

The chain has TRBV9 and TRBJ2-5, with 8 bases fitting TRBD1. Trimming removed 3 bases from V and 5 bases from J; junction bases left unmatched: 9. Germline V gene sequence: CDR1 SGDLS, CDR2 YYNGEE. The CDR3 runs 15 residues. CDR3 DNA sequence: TGTGCCAGCAGCGCGCGGACAGGGTCCCGGGAGACCCAGTACTTC. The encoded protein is CASSARTGSRETQYF.